This TCR beta chain was obtained from a study of T cells in women clearing cervical HPV infection. About the research overall: Case blood was drawn when the lesion was first found; control blood after infection became undetectable.

The repertoire was sequenced with immunoSEQ multiplex PCR; TCRdb's copy has only in-frame clones and lacks some. The data include around 31,000 clones; the top ten clones carry approximately 8.1%. On this clone itself: The DNA ends 3 residues before the CDR3 does, and the rest of the CDR3 is filled in from the germline J gene.

The CDR3 consists of 17 residues. V lost 5 bases to trimming and J lost 6 bases, with 25 bases between them. Germline values: CDR1 SGHRS, CDR2 YFSETQ. MY09/MY11 PCR detected cervical HPV DNA; dot-blot assigned genotypes. The chain uses TRBV5-1 and TRBJ2-3; D ambiguous. The receptor comes from a woman between 18 and 75 years old with a cervical HPV16 infection that either progressed to CIN3+ or cleared (not recorded which). Sequenced material: blood buffy coat. The CDR3 protein is CASRPLGSTSYSDTQYF. CDR3 DNA, as far as it was read: TGCGCCAGCAGGCCTTTGGGTAGCACATCTTACTCCGATACG.